These T cell receptor beta chains were read from a single sample in a study of blood T cell repertoires in COVID-19. Libraries were prepared by immunoSEQ multiplex PCR; TCRdb keeps only in-frame clonotypes and omits some of them. The sample carries roughly 430,000 clones, approximately 85% recorded once. Input material: PBMCs or T cells enriched from blood (not recorded which). The receptors derive from a woman aged 40 to 49 with acute COVID-19. The CDR3 runs from the conserved cysteine through the conserved F or W. The order of the fields is V gene, CDR3 length, J gene, CDR3 protein.

v_gene: TRBV5-1; len: 19; j_gene: TRBJ2-1; CDR3aa: CASSPGLAGGNPLNNEQFF
v_gene: TRBV11-2; len: 15; j_gene: TRBJ2-7; CDR3aa: CATQDRGAPNYEQYF
v_gene: TRBV5-1; len: 13; j_gene: TRBJ2-7; CDR3aa: CASSEGQVYEQYF
v_gene: TRBV5-6; len: 16; j_gene: TRBJ2-7; CDR3aa: CASSLTLLPGSYEQYF
v_gene: TRBV9; len: 13; j_gene: TRBJ2-3; CDR3aa: CASRDTGTDTQYF
v_gene: TRBV10-2; len: 13; j_gene: TRBJ1-1; CDR3aa: CASSGQMNTEAFF
v_gene: TRBV29-1; len: 14; j_gene: TRBJ1-1; CDR3aa: CSVATGVRNTEAFF
v_gene: TRBV30; len: 14; j_gene: TRBJ1-6; CDR3aa: CAWSVGRGQSPLHF
v_gene: TRBV4-1; len: 16; j_gene: TRBJ1-4; CDR3aa: CASSQTLTGGREKLFF
v_gene: TRBV3-1/TRBV3-2; len: 14; j_gene: TRBJ2-5; CDR3aa: CASSQGTRRETQYF
v_gene: TRBV27; len: 14; j_gene: TRBJ1-2; CDR3aa: CASSLSSRAAGYTF
v_gene: TRBV24-1; len: 12; j_gene: TRBJ2-1; CDR3aa: CATSDLTGEQFF
v_gene: TRBV7-9; len: 19; j_gene: TRBJ1-2; CDR3aa: CASSSHRGAPRETNYGYTF
v_gene: TRBV27; len: 14; j_gene: TRBJ2-2; CDR3aa: CASSPYAHTGELFF
v_gene: TRBV5-1; len: 18; j_gene: TRBJ1-2; CDR3aa: CASSLVGTGGPTLVGYTF
v_gene: TRBV24-1; len: 16; j_gene: TRBJ1-4; CDR3aa: CATSDLDFYGEEKLFF
v_gene: TRBV6-6; len: 14; j_gene: TRBJ1-6; CDR3aa: CASSYSHYNSPLHF
v_gene: TRBV12-5; len: 12; j_gene: TRBJ2-7; CDR3aa: CASTGNTYEQYF
v_gene: TRBV5-5; len: 13; j_gene: TRBJ2-7; CDR3aa: CASSLPGAYEQYF
v_gene: TRBV3-1/TRBV3-2; len: 16; j_gene: TRBJ1-4; CDR3aa: CASSQRGGGTNEKLFF
v_gene: TRBV29-1; len: 11; j_gene: TRBJ1-1; CDR3aa: CIGGGGTEAFF
v_gene: TRBV6-5; len: 15; j_gene: TRBJ2-5; CDR3aa: CASSKQTGVGETQYF
v_gene: TRBV19; len: 16; j_gene: TRBJ2-1; CDR3aa: CASSLLTGVPYNEQFF
v_gene: TRBV25-1; len: 12; j_gene: TRBJ1-4; CDR3aa: CASGLGNEKLFF
v_gene: TRBV5-4; len: 18; j_gene: TRBJ2-3; CDR3aa: CASSGPASGGARRYTQYF
v_gene: TRBV10-3; len: 13; j_gene: TRBJ2-7; CDR3aa: CAIDGGADYEQYF
v_gene: TRBV6-5; len: 13; j_gene: TRBJ1-2; CDR3aa: CASSFQANYGYTF
v_gene: TRBV19; len: 15; j_gene: TRBJ2-1; CDR3aa: CASSKGLAGGNEQFF
v_gene: TRBV7-9; len: 17; j_gene: TRBJ1-4; CDR3aa: CASSITGGYVTNEKLFF
v_gene: TRBV2; len: 12; j_gene: TRBJ1-2; CDR3aa: CASLGASYGYTF
v_gene: TRBV2; len: 11; j_gene: TRBJ1-3; CDR3aa: CASSTRDTIYF
v_gene: TRBV5-1; len: 14; j_gene: TRBJ1-1; CDR3aa: CASKAGTQNTEAFF
v_gene: TRBV27; len: 16; j_gene: TRBJ2-3; CDR3aa: CASSPRWLAGAQTQYF
v_gene: TRBV29-1; len: 10; j_gene: TRBJ1-1; CDR3aa: CSAMNTEAFF
v_gene: TRBV27; len: 14; j_gene: TRBJ2-1; CDR3aa: CASSLVAGANEQFF
v_gene: TRBV7-2; len: 15; j_gene: TRBJ2-7; CDR3aa: CASSFTSGGVYEQYF